This T cell receptor beta chain is drawn from a study of blood T cells in healthy people across ages (dated by TCRdb to about 2015). Looking at the study overall: In model experiments, template switching captured about one uniquely barcoded TCR beta cDNA molecule for every two T cells. Using deep sequencing normalized with unique cDNA molecular identifiers, the study measured how TCR beta repertoire diversity changes with age. Four age groups were formed from the donors: young (average roughly 15 years), middle-aged (around 39), aged (62) and long-lived (about 80). To avoid experimental bias, donors of different ages were distributed randomly across sequencing lanes. The study analyzed two additional independent replicas of 1 million unique cDNA reads from the same blood draw for two donors, one aged 18 to 30 and one aged 80 or older. Overall results and qualifications from the work: Observed TCR beta diversity correlated strongly with the percentage of naive T cells measured by flow cytometry. Observed TCR beta diversity per million T cells fell roughly linearly with age, and a significant reduction was already apparent by age roughly 40. Because the CMV infection status of the donors was unknown, age-related changes in expanded clonotypes may potentially have been confounded. Estimates of total diversity from one million sequenced T cells were regarded as lower bounds and underestimates. Since profiling was done on bulk unsorted PBMCs, naive and antigen-experienced compartments could not be conclusively compared. The long-lived group showed more naive CD4+ T cells, fewer expanded clones and increased TCR diversity than the aged group, suggesting age selection.

Library method: 5' RACE. Sequencing was carried out with an Illumina HiSeq 2500. A second PCR of roughly 6 to 11 cycles was performed with a sample-barcoded 5' primer and a J-beta primer mix. A template-switch 5' adaptor carrying 12 random nucleotides introduced a unique molecular identifier onto each TCR beta cDNA molecule. Each sample yielded at least 2.5 million CDR3-containing paired-end reads. The Mint cDNA synthesis kit, primed by a TRBC-specific oligonucleotide, was used to synthesize first-strand cDNA from all RNA. After uracil-DNA glycosylase treatment, a first 18-cycle PCR used universal primers M1SS and BC2_uni_R on all cDNA. Per the source publication's procedure: For normalization, 1 million high-quality reads were randomly selected from each sample, with every read carrying a distinct molecular identifier. Reads sharing molecular identifiers were discarded rather than binned into consensus sequences. MiTCR, run with a Q25 quality threshold and the strictest error-elimination algorithm, handled CDR3 identification, clonotype clustering and error correction. Lower-bound total TCR beta diversity was estimated with a nonparametric unseen species model using Euler transformation. In TCRdb, the public reads were trimmed at Q25 with fastp and aligned with MiXCR, with productive beta chains retained. Every CDR3 protein is listed once, alongside the most common genes and DNA of its rows. The authors' filters were not applied to this entry. The sample table lists about 1.5 million distinct CDR3 sequences, roughly two fifths of them with a count of one. 4% of the sample is in the top ten clones.

For CDR1 and CDR2, the germline V gene lists LGHNA and YSLEER. Trimming removed 1 base from V and 11 bases from J, leaving 14 bases between the germline ends. The cysteine opens and the phenylalanine closes a CDR3 of 13 amino acids. This entry keeps only the CDR3 DNA: 39 bases, framed from base 1. Donors were 39 systemically healthy Caucasian individuals from Russia aged roughly 6 to 100 years. Each donor gave about 10 milliliters of peripheral blood, drawn into EDTA-treated Vacutainer tubes. Ficoll-Paque density-gradient centrifugation was used to isolate PBMCs, with at least 6.5 million per sample. Trizol reagent was used to extract total RNA from the PBMCs, yielding at least 5.5 micrograms per sample. For every donor, flow cytometry on a PBMC aliquot measured the percentage of naive CD45RAhigh/CD27high T cells. Details on this clonotype: This clone's antigen is unknown. No clone much larger than this one lies a single base away; base qualities are absent.

The V gene is TRBV4-3 and the J gene is TRBJ2-5, with the D gene not clear enough to name. Sequencing was carried out using blood. The sequence was obtained from a woman between 18 and 29 years old in good health. The DNA sequence follows: TGCGCCAGCAGCCAAGTAAGCCGCCATGAGCAGTACTTC. Its coded protein is CASSQVSRHEQYF.